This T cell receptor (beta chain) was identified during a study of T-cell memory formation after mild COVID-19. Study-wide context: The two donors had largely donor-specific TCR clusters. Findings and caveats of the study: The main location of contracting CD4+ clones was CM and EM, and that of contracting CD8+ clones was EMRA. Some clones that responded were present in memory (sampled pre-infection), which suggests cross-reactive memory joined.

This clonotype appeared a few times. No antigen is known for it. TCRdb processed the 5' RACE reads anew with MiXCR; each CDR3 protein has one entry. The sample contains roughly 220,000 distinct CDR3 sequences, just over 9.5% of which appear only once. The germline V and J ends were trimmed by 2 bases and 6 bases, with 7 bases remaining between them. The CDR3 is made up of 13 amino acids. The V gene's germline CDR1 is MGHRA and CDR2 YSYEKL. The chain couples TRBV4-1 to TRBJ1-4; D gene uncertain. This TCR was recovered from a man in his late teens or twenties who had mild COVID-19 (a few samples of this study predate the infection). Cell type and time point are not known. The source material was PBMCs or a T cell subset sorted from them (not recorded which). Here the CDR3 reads CASSQREDEKLFF. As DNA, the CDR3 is TGCGCCAGCAGCCAACGGGAAGATGAAAAACTGTTTTTT.